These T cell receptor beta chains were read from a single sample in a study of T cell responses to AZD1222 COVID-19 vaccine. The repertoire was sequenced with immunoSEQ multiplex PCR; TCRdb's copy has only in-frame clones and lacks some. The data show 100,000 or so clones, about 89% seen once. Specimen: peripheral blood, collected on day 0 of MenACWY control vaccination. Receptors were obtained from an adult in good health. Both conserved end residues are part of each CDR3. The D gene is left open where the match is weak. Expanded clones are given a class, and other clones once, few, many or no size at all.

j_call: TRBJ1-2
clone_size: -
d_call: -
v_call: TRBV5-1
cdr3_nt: TGCGCCAGCAGCTTGGCCGATGTCGATGGCTACACCTTC
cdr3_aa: CASSLADVDGYTF

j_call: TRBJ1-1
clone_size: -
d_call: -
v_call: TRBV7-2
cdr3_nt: TGTGCCAGCAGCTTAAACAGGGCGGGCACTGAAGCTTTCTTT
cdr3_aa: CASSLNRAGTEAFF

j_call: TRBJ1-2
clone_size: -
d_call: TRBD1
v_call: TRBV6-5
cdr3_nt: TGTGCCAGCAGTTTGGGACAGATCTATGGCTACACCTTC
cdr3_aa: CASSLGQIYGYTF

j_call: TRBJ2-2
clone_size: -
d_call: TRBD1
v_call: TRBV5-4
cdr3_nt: TGTGCCAGCAGCAACCGACAGGGGGACACCGGGGAGCTGTTTTTT
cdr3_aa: CASSNRQGDTGELFF

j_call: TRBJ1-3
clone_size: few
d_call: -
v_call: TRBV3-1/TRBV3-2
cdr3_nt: TGTGCCAGCAGCCACGACAGTGAGTCTCACACCATATATTTT
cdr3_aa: CASSHDSESHTIYF

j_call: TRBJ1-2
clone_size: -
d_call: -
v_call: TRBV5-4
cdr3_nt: TGTGCCAGCAGCTTGGTCGGGACGGGTAACTATGGCTACACCTTC
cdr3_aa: CASSLVGTGNYGYTF

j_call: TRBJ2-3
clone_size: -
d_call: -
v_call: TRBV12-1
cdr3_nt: TGTGCCAGCAGCTTTAAAGGCGGGGGTCCGGGGGCAGATACGCAGTATTTT
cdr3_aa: CASSFKGGGPGADTQYF

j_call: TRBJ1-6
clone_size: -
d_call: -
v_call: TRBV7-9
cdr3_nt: TGTGCCAGCAGCCAATGGGGGAACGTCAATTCACCCCTCCACTTT
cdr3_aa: CASSQWGNVNSPLHF

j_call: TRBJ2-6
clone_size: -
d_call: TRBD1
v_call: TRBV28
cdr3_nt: TGTGCCAGCGGGACAGGGGGCCAATTTGGGGCCAACGTCCTGACTTTC
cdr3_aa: CASGTGGQFGANVLTF

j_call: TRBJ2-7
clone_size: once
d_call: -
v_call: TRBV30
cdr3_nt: TGTGCCTGGAGCGGGACCCCGGAGGAGCAGTACTTC
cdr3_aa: CAWSGTPEEQYF

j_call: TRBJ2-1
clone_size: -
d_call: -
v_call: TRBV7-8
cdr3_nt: TGTGCCAGCAGCCCATCACTAGGAAACCCTTACAATGAGCAGTTCTTC
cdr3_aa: CASSPSLGNPYNEQFF

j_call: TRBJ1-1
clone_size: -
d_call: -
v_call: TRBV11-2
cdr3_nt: TGTGCCAGCAGCTTAGCCCCGGGTACTGAAGCTTTCTTT
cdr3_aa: CASSLAPGTEAFF

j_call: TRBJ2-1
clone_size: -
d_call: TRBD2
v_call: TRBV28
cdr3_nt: TGTGCCAGCAGTTTAGGCTTAGCGGGAGGGCGGAATGAGCAGTTCTTC
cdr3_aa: CASSLGLAGGRNEQFF

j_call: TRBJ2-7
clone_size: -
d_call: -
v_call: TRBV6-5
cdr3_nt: TGTGCCAGCAGTTACGGGGGCACCTACGAGCAGTACTTC
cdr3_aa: CASSYGGTYEQYF

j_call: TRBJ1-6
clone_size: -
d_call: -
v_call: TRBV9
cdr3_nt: TGTGCCAGCAGCGTAGCTTCGGGGGGGCGAAATTCACCCCTCCACTTT
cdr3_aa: CASSVASGGRNSPLHF

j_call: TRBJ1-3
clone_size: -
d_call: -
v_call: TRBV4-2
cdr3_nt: TGTGCCAGCAGCCAGGTACAGGGCCGTTCCTCTGGAAACACCATATATTTT
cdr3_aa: CASSQVQGRSSGNTIYF

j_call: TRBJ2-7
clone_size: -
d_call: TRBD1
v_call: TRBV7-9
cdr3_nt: TGTGCCAGCAGCGCAGGGGACAGATCCTACGAGCAGTACTTC
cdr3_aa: CASSAGDRSYEQYF

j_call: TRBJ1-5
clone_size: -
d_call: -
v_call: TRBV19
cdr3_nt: TGTGCCAGTAGTTACAGCGGCAATCAGCCCCAGCATTTT
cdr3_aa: CASSYSGNQPQHF

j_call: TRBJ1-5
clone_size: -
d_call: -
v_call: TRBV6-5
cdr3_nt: TGTGCCAGCAGTTACTCGGGGGTTAGCAATCAGCCCCAGCATTTT
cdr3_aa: CASSYSGVSNQPQHF

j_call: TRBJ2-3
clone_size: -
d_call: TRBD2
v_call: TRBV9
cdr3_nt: TGTGCCAGCAGCGTAGGTGCAACTAGCGGCAGCACAGATACGCAGTATTTT
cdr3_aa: CASSVGATSGSTDTQYF

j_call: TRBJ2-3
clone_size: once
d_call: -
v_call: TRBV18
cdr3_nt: TGTGCCAGCTCCCTTCGCACAGATACGCAGTATTTT
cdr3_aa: CASSLRTDTQYF

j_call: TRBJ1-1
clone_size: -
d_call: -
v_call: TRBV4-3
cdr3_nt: TGCGCCAGCAGCCAAGATCGGCCGGGGAATACTGAAGCTTTCTTT
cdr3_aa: CASSQDRPGNTEAFF

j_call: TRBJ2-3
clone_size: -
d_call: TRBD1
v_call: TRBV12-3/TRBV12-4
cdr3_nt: TGTGCCAGCAGGACAGGGGGGGATACGCAGTATTTT
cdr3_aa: CASRTGGDTQYF

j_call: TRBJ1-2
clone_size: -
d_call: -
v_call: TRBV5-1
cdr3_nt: TGCGCCAGCAGCGTAGGTGGAGGCTACACCTTC
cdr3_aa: CASSVGGGYTF